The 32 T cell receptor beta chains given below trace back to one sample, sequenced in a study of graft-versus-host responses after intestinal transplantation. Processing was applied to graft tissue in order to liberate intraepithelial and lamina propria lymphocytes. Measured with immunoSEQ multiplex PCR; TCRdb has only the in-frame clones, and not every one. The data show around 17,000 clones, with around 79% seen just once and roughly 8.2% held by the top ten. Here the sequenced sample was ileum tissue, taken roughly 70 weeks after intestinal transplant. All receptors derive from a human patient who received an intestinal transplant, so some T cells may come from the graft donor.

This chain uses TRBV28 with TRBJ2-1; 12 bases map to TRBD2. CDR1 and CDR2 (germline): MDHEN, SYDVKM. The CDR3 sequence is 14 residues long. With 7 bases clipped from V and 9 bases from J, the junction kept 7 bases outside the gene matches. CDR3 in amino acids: CASTTLAGGSEQFF. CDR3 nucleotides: TGTGCCAGCACAACACTAGCGGGAGGAAGTGAGCAGTTCTTC.

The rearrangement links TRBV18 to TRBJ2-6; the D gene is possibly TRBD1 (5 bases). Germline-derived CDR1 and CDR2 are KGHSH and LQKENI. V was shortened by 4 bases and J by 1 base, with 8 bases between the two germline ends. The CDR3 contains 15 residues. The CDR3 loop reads CASSLQGSGANVLTF. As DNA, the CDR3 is TGTGCCAGCTCACTGCAGGGATCTGGGGCCAACGTCCTGACTTTC.

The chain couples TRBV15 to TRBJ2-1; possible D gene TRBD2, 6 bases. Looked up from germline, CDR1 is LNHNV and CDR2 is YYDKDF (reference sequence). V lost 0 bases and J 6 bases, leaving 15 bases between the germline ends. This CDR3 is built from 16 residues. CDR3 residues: CATSRDWAGNGNEQFF. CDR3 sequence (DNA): TGTGCCACCAGCAGAGATTGGGCGGGGAACGGCAATGAGCAGTTCTTC.

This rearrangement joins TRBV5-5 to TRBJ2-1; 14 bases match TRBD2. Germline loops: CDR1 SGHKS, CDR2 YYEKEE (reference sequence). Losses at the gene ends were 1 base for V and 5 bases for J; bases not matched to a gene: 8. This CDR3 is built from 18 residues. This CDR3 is CASSLWGLAGVPDNEQFF. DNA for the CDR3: TGTGCCAGCAGCTTGTGGGGACTAGCGGGGGTCCCGGACAATGAGCAGTTCTTC.

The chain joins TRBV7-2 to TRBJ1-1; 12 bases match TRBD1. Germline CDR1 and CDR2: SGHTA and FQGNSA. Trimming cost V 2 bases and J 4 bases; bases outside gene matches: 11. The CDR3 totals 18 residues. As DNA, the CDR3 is TGTGCCAGCAGCTTATCTCCGGGACAGGGGGCCTTTAGCACTGAAGCTTTCTTT. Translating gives CASSLSPGQGAFSTEAFF.

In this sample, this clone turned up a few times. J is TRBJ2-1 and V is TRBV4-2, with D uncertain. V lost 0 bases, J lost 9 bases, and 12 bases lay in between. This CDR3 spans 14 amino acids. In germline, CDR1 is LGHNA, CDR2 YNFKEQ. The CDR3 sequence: CASSQDGVLGEQFF. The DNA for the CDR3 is TGTGCCAGCAGCCAAGATGGGGTATTAGGTGAGCAGTTCTTC.

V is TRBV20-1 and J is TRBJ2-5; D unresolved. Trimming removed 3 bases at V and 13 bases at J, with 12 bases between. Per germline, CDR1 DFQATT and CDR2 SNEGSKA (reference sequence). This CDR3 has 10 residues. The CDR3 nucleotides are TGCAGTGCTAGCCGACGTGCCCCGTACTTC. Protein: CSASRRAPYF.

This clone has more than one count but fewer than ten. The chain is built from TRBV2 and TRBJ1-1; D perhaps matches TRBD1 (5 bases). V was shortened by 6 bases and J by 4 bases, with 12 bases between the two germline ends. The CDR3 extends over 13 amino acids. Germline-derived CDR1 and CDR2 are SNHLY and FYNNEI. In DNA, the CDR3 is TGTGCCAGCAGGACGACTAGGGGCACTGAAGCTTTCTTT. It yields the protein CASRTTRGTEAFF.

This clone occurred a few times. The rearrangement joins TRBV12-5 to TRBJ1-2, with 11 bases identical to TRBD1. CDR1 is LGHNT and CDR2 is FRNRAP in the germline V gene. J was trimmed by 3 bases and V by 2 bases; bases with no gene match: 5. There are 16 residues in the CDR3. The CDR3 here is CASGLPRGQGDYGYTF. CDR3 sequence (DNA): TGTGCTAGTGGTTTGCCGAGGGGACAGGGGGACTATGGCTACACCTTC.

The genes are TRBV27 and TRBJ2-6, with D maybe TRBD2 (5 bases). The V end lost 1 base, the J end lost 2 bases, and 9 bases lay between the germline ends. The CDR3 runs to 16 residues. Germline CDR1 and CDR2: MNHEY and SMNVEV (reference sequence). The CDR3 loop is CASSLYTGTGANVLTF. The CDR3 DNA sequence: TGTGCCAGCAGTTTATACACGGGGACTGGGGCCAACGTCCTGACTTTC. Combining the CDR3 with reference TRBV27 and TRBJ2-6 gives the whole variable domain EAQVTQNPRYLITVTGKKLTVTCSQNMNHEYMSWYRQDPGLGLRQIYYSMNVEVTDKGDVPEGYKVSRKEKRNFPLILESPSPNQTSLYFCASSLYTGTGANVLTFGAGSRLTVL.

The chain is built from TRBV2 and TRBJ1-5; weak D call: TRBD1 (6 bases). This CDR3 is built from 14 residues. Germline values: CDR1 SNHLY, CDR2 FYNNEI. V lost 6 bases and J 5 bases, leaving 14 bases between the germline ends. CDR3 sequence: CASSPTGSYQPQHF. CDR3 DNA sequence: TGTGCCAGCAGCCCTACAGGGAGCTATCAGCCCCAGCATTTT.

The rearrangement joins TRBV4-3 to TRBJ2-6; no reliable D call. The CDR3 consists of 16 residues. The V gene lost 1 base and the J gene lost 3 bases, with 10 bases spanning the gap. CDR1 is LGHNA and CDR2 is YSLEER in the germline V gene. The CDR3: CASSQGPTDGANVLTF. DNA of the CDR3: TGCGCCAGCAGCCAAGGCCCCACCGATGGGGCCAACGTCCTGACTTTC.

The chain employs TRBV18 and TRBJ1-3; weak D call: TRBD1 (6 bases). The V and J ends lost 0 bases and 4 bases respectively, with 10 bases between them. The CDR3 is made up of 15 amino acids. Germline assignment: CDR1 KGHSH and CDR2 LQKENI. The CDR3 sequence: CASSPPGAVGNTIYF. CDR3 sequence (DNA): TGTGCCAGCTCACCACCGGGGGCGGTCGGAAACACCATATATTTT. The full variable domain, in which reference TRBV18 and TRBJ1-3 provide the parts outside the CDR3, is NAGVMQNPRHLVRRRGQEARLRCSPMKGHSHVYWYRQLPEEGLKFMVYLQKENIIDESGMPKERFSAEFPKEGPSILRIQQVVRGDSAAYFCASSPPGAVGNTIYFGEGSWLTVV.

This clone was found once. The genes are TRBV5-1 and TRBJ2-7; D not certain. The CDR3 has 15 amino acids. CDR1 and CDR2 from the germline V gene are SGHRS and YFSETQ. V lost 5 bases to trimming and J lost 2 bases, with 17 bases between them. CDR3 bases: TGCGCCAGCAGGTGGACGGCGGCTTCAACCTACGAGCAGTACTTC. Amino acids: CASRWTAASTYEQYF.

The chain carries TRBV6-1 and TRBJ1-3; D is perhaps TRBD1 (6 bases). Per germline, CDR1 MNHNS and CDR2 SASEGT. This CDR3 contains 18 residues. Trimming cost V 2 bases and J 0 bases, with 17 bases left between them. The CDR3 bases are TGTGCCAGCAGTGAATTTGTGGGGGCTGTAGGCTCTGGAAACACCATATATTTT. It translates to CASSEFVGAVGSGNTIYF.

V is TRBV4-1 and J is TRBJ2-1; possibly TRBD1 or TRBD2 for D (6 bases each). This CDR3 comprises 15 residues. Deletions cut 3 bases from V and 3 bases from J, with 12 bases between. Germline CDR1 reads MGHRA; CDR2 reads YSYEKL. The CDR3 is CASSQEGGGYNEQFF. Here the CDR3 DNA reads TGCGCCAGCAGCCAGGAAGGAGGGGGCTACAATGAGCAGTTCTTC.

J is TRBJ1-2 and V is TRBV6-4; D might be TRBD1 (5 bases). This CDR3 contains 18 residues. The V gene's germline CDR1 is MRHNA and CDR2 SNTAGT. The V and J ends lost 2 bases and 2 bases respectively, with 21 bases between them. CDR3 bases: TGTGCCAGCAGTGACGGGACTCAAAATTGGGACCTGAACTATGGCTACACCTTC. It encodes CASSDGTQNWDLNYGYTF.

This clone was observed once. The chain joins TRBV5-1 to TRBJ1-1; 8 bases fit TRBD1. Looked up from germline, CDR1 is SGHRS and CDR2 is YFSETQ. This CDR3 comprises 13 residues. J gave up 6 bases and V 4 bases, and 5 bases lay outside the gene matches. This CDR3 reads CASSDLTGAEAFF. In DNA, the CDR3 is TGCGCCAGCAGCGACCTGACAGGGGCTGAAGCTTTCTTT.

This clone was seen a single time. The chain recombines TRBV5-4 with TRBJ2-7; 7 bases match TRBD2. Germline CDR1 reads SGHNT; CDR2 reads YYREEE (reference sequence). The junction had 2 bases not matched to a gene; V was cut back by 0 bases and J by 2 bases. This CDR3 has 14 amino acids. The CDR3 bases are TGTGCCAGCAGCTTGGCGGGAGGCACCTACGAGCAGTACTTC. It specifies CASSLAGGTYEQYF.

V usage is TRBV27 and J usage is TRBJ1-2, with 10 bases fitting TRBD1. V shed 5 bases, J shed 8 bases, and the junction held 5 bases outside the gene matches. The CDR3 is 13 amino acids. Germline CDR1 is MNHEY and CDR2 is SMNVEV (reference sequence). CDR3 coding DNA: TGTGCCAGCAGTCCTAGGACAGGGGGGGGCTACACCTTC. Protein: CASSPRTGGGYTF.

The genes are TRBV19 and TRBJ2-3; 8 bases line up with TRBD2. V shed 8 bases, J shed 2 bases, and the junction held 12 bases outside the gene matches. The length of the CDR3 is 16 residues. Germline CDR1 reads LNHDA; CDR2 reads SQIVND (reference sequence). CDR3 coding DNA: TGTGCCAGTGAACCCGGGGGGGGAGGCGTCACAGATACGCAGTATTTT. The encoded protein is CASEPGGGGVTDTQYF. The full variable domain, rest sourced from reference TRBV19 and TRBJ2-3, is DGGITQSPKYLFRKEGQNVTLSCEQNLNHDAMYWYRQDPGQGLRLIYYSQIVNDFQKGDIAEGYSVSREKKESFPLTVTSAQKNPTAFYLCASEPGGGGVTDTQYFGPGTRLTVL.

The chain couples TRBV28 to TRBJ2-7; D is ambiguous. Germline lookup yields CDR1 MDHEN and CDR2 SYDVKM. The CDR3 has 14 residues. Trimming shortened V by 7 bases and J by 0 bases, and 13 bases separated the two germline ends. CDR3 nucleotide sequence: TGTGCCAGCACCCAGATGGTTAGCTCCTACGAGCAGTACTTC. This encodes CASTQMVSSYEQYF. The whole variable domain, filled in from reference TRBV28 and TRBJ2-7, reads DVKVTQSSRYLVKRTGEKVFLECVQDMDHENMFWYRQDPGLGLRLIYFSYDVKMKEKGDIPEGYSVSREKKERFSLILESASTNQTSMYLCASTQMVSSYEQYFGPGTRLTVT.

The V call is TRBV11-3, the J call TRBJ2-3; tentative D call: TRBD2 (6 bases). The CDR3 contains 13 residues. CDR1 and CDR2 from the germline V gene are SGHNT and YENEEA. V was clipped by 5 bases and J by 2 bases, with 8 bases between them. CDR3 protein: CASSGEATDTQYF. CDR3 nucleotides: TGTGCCAGCAGCGGGGAGGCCACAGATACGCAGTATTTT.

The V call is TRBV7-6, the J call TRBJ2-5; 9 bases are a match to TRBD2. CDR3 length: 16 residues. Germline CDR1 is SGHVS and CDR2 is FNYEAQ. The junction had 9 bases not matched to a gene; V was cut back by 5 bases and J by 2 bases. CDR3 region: CASSPGGSGGQETQYF. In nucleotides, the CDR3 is TGTGCCAGCAGCCCCGGGGGGAGCGGGGGGCAAGAGACCCAGTACTTC.

CDR3 in amino acids: CASSVGQGFEQYF. The CDR3 nucleotides are TGCGCCAGCAGTGTGGGACAGGGCTTCGAGCAGTACTTC. The rearrangement links TRBV10-2 to TRBJ2-7, with TRBD1 matching 9 bases. The CDR3 covers 13 residues. Trimming took 4 bases from V and 6 from J; bases not matched to a gene: 4. Looked up from germline, CDR1 is WSHSY and CDR2 is SAAADI.

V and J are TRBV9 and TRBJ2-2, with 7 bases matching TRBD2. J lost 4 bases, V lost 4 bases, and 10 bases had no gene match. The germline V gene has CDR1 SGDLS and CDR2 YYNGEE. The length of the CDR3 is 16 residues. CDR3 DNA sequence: TGTGCCAGCAGCCCAATCCCCAGGGAGGGCACCGGGGAGCTGTTTTTT. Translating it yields CASSPIPREGTGELFF.

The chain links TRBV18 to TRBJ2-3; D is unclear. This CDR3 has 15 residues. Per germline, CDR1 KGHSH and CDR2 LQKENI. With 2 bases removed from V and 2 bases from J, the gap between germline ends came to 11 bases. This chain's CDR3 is CASSPILDTTDTQYF. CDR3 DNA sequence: TGTGCCAGCTCACCAATCCTAGATACCACAGATACGCAGTATTTT.

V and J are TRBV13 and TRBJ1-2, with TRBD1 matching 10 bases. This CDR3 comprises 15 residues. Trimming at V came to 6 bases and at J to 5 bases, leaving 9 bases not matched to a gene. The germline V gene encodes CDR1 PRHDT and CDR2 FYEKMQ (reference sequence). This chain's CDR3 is CASSADRGPSYGYTF. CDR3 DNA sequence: TGTGCCAGCAGTGCCGACAGGGGGCCTTCGTATGGCTACACCTTC.

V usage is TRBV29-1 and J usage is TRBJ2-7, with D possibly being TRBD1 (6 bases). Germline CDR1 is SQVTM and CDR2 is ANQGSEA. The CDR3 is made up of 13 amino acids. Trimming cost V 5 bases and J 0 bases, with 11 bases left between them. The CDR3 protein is CSVTGTSSYEQYF. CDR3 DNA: TGCAGCGTTACCGGGACATCCTCCTACGAGCAGTACTTC.

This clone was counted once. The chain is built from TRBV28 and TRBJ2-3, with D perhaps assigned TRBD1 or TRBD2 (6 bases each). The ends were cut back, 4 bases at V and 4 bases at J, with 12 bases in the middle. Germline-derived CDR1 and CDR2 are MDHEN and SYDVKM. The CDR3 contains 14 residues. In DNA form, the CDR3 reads TGTGCCAGCAGTTCGGTCGGGGGCGCAGATACGCAGTATTTT. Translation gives CASSSVGGADTQYF.

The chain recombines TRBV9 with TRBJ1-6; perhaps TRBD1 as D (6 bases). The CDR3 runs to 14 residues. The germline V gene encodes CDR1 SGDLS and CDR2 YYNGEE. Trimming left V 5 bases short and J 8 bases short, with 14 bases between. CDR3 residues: CASRDERGDSPLHF. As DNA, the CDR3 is TGTGCCAGCAGAGATGAAAGGGGGGATTCACCCCTCCACTTT.

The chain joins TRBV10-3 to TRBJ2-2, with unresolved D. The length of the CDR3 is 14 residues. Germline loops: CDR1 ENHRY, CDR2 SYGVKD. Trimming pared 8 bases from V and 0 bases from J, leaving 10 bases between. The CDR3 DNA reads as TGTGCCATCGCCAACACCGCGAACACCGGGGAGCTGTTTTTT. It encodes CAIANTANTGELFF.